The present entry profiles one T cell receptor (beta chain) with its context. This clonotype was recorded at least ten times. This clone's antigen is unknown. The sample holds no much larger clone one base away, and base qualities are not on file. The library was made by 5' RACE. The sequencer listed for this sample is NextSeq 500. Unique molecular identifiers were attached to individual cDNA molecules in the TCR library protocol so that sequencing error and PCR bias could be corrected. TCR alpha and beta chains were both sequenced, and the abundances of alpha and beta sequences in each sample were closely correlated with each other. The authors' analysis ran thus. Decombinator V4 was used to perform V gene, J gene and CDR3 annotation of TCR sequences. Expanded TCRs were defined as changing significantly between any two time points under a Poisson model with p below 0.0001. TCR abundances were normalised to the total number of TCRs sequenced per sample and expressed as counts per million. MAIT TCRs were defined by TRAV1-2 paired with TRAJ12, TRAJ20 or TRAJ33, and iNKT TCRs by TRAV10 paired with TRAJ18. A search of VDJdb, accessed on 1 November 2021, was run for TCRs annotated to CMV, EBV and SARS-CoV-2, with TCRs annotated for multiple antigens excluded. The public reads were run again by TCRdb, first through fastp at Q25 and then through MiXCR, and only productive beta chains were kept. Rows are unified per CDR3 protein, each entry keeping the most common DNA and genes. The V and J calls shown here were made by TCRdb, not taken from the authors' results. Counted in this sample were tens of thousands of distinct CDR3 sequences; over 13% of them appeared once. The top ten clones comprise approximately 3.3% of the sample.

V is pared back by 0 bases and J by 6 bases, with 16 bases lying between the germline termini. The CDR1 and CDR2 encoded by the germline V gene are SGHRS and YFSETQ. The CDR3 contains 15 residues, cysteine and phenylalanine counted. Of all the DNA, just the CDR3 is kept, 45 bases in frame from base 1. This record belongs to a study of early T cells in non-severe SARS-CoV-2 infection (dated by TCRdb to the early 2020s). About the investigation overall: Because TCR sequencing relied on bulk RNA taken from unsorted whole blood, pairing of alpha and beta chains was not possible. The full study reports these points: VDJdb matching was skewed toward anti-spike CD8 responses and likely underestimated virus-specific expansions by missing private and CD4 specificities.

Set within a cohort of healthcare workers in London, UK, this nested case-control study involved weekly PCR testing of nasopharyngeal swabs along with blood sampling. Healthcare workers were recruited between 23 and 31 March 2020, during the week of the UK lockdown, and were followed weekly for up to about 15 weeks. The receptor was isolated from an adult who was a healthcare worker with PCR-confirmed SARS-CoV-2 infection or an uninfected control (not recorded which). Rearrangement joined TRBV5-1 to TRBJ2-7, with TRBD2 as a weak D call on 6 bases. The material sequenced was whole blood. The CDR3 in this case is CASSLDSLGAGEQYF. The nucleotide sequence is given as TGCGCCAGCAGCTTGGATAGTCTGGGAGCGGGCGAGCAGTACTTC.